These T cell receptor beta chains were read from a single sample in a study of blood T cell repertoires in COVID-19. Sequencing was performed with immunoSEQ multiplex PCR; in TCRdb, only in-frame clones are kept and a portion is missing. The repertoire includes 12,000 to 15,000 clones, around 70% of them detected once, and roughly an eighth sits in the top ten. The sequenced material came from peripheral blood. These receptors were taken from a man aged 55 to 70 with acute or convalescent COVID-19. The CDR3 runs from the conserved cysteine through the conserved F or W. The D gene is left open where the match is weak. Some rows mark clone size as missing; the rest say once, few, many or name a class of expanded clone.

size	V	D	J	CDR3	DNA
.	TRBV9	.	TRBJ2-3	CASSEFQGGFSDTQYF	TGTGCCAGCAGCGAGTTCCAGGGCGGATTCTCAGATACGCAGTATTTT
.	TRBV9	.	TRBJ1-5	CASSVWENQPQHF	TGTGCCAGCAGCGTATGGGAGAATCAGCCCCAGCATTTT
.	TRBV14	.	TRBJ2-5	CASSVGGTQYF	TGTGCCAGCAGCGTAGGAGGGACCCAGTACTTC
.	TRBV29-1	TRBD2	TRBJ2-7	CSVAGGGTAGYEQYF	TGCAGCGTCGCCGGCGGGGGTACGGCGGGCTACGAGCAGTACTTC
.	TRBV29-1	.	TRBJ2-2	CSVEARNTGELFF	TGCAGCGTTGAAGCCAGGAACACCGGGGAGCTGTTTTTT
once	TRBV24-1	TRBD1	TRBJ2-3	CATSDAGTGDTDTQYF	TGTGCCACCAGTGATGCCGGGACAGGGGACACAGATACGCAGTATTTT
few	TRBV20-1	.	TRBJ2-1	CSARDGRGQFF	TGCAGTGCTAGAGATGGTCGGGGGCAGTTCTTC
once	TRBV12-3/TRBV12-4	TRBD1	TRBJ1-2	CAGSTGHNYGYTF	TGTGCCGGATCGACAGGGCATAACTATGGCTACACCTTC
.	TRBV6-5	.	TRBJ2-1	CASSYSYRPSYNEQFF	TGTGCCAGCAGTTACTCGTACAGGCCTAGTTACAATGAGCAGTTCTTC
large	TRBV7-6	TRBD2	TRBJ2-2	CASSPGTSGPGSTGELFF	TGTGCCAGCAGCCCCGGGACTAGCGGGCCGGGTAGCACCGGGGAGCTGTTTTTT
.	TRBV11-2	TRBD2	TRBJ2-1	CASSPSGSSYNEQFF	TGTGCCAGCAGCCCCAGCGGGAGCTCCTACAATGAGCAGTTCTTC
.	TRBV5-1	TRBD2	TRBJ2-5	CASSTGTSGRETQYF	TGCGCCAGCAGCACTGGGACTAGCGGGAGAGAGACCCAGTACTTC
few	TRBV10-3	.	TRBJ1-2	CAISESITRMANYGYTF	TGTGCCATCAGTGAGTCTATCACGAGGATGGCTAACTATGGCTACACCTTC
.	TRBV19	.	TRBJ1-5	CASRGFAGAQPQHF	TGTGCCAGTAGGGGGTTTGCAGGGGCTCAGCCCCAGCATTTT
.	TRBV27	.	TRBJ2-3	CASSFDGGLTDTQYF	TGTGCCAGCAGTTTTGACGGCGGCCTCACAGATACGCAGTATTTT
.	TRBV4-3	.	TRBJ1-1	CASSQRGGTEAFF	TGCGCCAGCAGCCAACGAGGAGGGACTGAAGCTTTCTTT
.	TRBV9	TRBD2	TRBJ2-2	CASSVVAGGYTGELFF	TGTGCCAGCAGCGTAGTCGCGGGGGGGTACACCGGGGAGCTGTTTTTT
.	TRBV4-3	TRBD2	TRBJ2-2	CASSQEGYREGNTGELFF	TGCGCCAGCAGCCAAGAAGGGTACCGGGAGGGTAACACCGGGGAGCTGTTTTTT
.	TRBV7-9	TRBD1	TRBJ2-3	CASSLMGQFTDTQYF	TGTGCCAGCAGCTTAATGGGACAGTTCACAGATACGCAGTATTTT
.	TRBV30	TRBD1	TRBJ1-1	CAWTHRGTRNTEAFF	TGTGCCTGGACCCACAGGGGTACCAGGAACACTGAAGCTTTCTTT
.	TRBV29-1	.	TRBJ1-2	CSVDEAGGSSNGYTF	TGCAGCGTTGATGAGGCGGGGGGCAGCTCGAATGGCTACACCTTC
.	TRBV6-6	.	TRBJ1-5	CASSYPEDNQPQHF	TGTGCCAGCAGTTACCCAGAAGACAATCAGCCCCAGCATTTT
.	TRBV19	.	TRBJ1-5	CASSSPGSNQPQHF	TGTGCCAGTAGTAGCCCGGGTAGCAATCAGCCCCAGCATTTT
.	TRBV6-1	.	TRBJ2-3	CASSEQGNTDTQYF	TGTGCCAGCAGTGAACAGGGGAACACAGATACGCAGTATTTT
.	TRBV3-1/TRBV3-2	.	TRBJ2-7	CASSQGVFSYEQYF	TGTGCCAGCAGCCAAGGAGTCTTTTCCTACGAGCAGTACTTC
.	TRBV9	TRBD1	TRBJ2-3	CASSVEVQGSPDTQYF	TGTGCCAGCAGCGTAGAGGTACAGGGGTCCCCAGATACGCAGTATTTT
.	TRBV11-2	.	TRBJ1-6	CASKRSSYNSPLHF	TGTGCCAGCAAAAGGAGCTCCTATAATTCACCCCTCCACTTT
.	TRBV5-1	TRBD1	TRBJ1-4	CASSLGPGQTNEKLFF	TGCGCCAGCAGCTTGGGACCGGGACAGACTAATGAAAAACTGTTTTTT
few	TRBV6-5	TRBD1	TRBJ2-7	CASSPHRGYEQYF	TGTGCCAGCAGTCCCCACAGGGGCTACGAGCAGTACTTC
few	TRBV5-1	TRBD1	TRBJ1-1	CASSNRDRGNTEAFF	TGCGCCAGCAGCAATAGGGACAGGGGAAACACTGAAGCTTTCTTT
.	TRBV7-8	TRBD1	TRBJ2-2	CASSSAGGSTGELFF	TGTGCCAGCAGCTCAGCAGGGGGCTCGACCGGGGAGCTGTTTTTT
once	TRBV5-4	.	TRBJ2-3	CASSLGQNPTDTQYF	TGTGCCAGCAGCTTGGGACAGAATCCCACAGATACGCAGTATTTT
.	TRBV25-1	TRBD1	TRBJ1-6	CASRGKTGSSYNSPLHF	TGTGCCAGCAGAGGAAAGACAGGGAGCTCCTATAATTCACCCCTCCACTTT
once	TRBV19	TRBD1	TRBJ2-4	CASSRTGQGGFNIQYF	TGTGCCAGTAGCCGAACGGGACAGGGGGGGTTTAACATTCAGTACTTC
few	TRBV7-8	TRBD1	TRBJ1-1	CASSSRTGLNTEAFF	TGTGCCAGCAGCTCGCGGACAGGGTTGAACACTGAAGCTTTCTTT
.	TRBV29-1	.	TRBJ1-2	CSVVSGGYGYTF	TGCAGCGTCGTATCCGGGGGCTATGGCTACACCTTC
once	TRBV2	TRBD2	TRBJ2-1	CASRGLAGVYEQFF	TGTGCCAGCAGGGGACTAGCGGGAGTTTATGAGCAGTTCTTC
.	TRBV10-2	TRBD1	TRBJ1-4	CASRDRVSTNEKLFF	TGCGCCAGCCGGGACAGGGTTTCGACTAATGAAAAACTGTTTTTT
.	TRBV5-8	.	TRBJ1-3	CASSRPRGSGNTIYF	TGTGCCAGCAGCCGTCCACGGGGGTCTGGAAACACCATATATTTT
.	TRBV14	.	TRBJ1-2	CASSQDLQTGYTF	TGTGCCAGCAGCCAAGATCTACAGACTGGCTACACCTTC
.	TRBV5-4	TRBD1	TRBJ2-7	CASSPGQGSSYEQYF	TGTGCCAGCAGCCCGGGACAGGGTTCCTCCTACGAGCAGTACTTC
once	TRBV15	.	TRBJ2-1	CATSSDYRGNNEQFF	TGTGCCACCAGCAGTGACTACCGGGGAAACAATGAGCAGTTCTTC
.	TRBV6-6	.	TRBJ1-1	CASSYQELNTEAFF	TGTGCCAGCAGTTATCAGGAATTGAACACTGAAGCTTTCTTT
few	TRBV19	.	TRBJ2-5	CASSPRGGSETQYF	TGTGCCAGTAGTCCAAGAGGAGGTTCTGAGACCCAGTACTTC
.	TRBV30	TRBD1	TRBJ1-2	CAWSVLARGHGYTF	TGTGCCTGGAGTGTACTGGCCAGGGGGCATGGCTACACCTTC